This T cell receptor beta chain appears in the sequencing data of a study of T cell repertoires in cytomegalovirus infection. Study details: The study used recently identified HLA-C-restricted and well-studied HLA-B-restricted CMV epitopes. Public TCR beta signature analysis indicated the presence of both CMV infection and matching HLA type.

Deletions cut 5 bases from V and 8 bases from J, with 21 bases between. The CDR3 totals 16 residues. Per the germline V gene, CDR1 is SGHTA and CDR2 is FQGTGA. TCRdb redid the calling of the reads with MiXCR, one entry per CDR3 protein. The table lists about 360,000 distinct CDR3 sequences, nearly 35% of them singletons. Findings of the study overall: Dominant in the ex vivo response were TCR beta clonotypes restricted by HLA-C and specific for CMV.

Only a few counts were recorded for this clonotype. Its target is unknown. The starting material was cultured PBMCs, obtained from culture after CMV antigen stimulation. The chain joins TRBV7-3 to TRBJ1-4; possible D gene TRBD1, 6 bases. The receptor's source is a human donor in good health (CMV status not recorded). Some clones in this sample may be carry-over from other donors' samples. As DNA, the CDR3 is TGTGCCAGCAGCCCAATGGTTGGCAGGGGAGCAGAAAAACTGTTTTTT. It translates to CASSPMVGRGAEKLFF.